Shown below are 28 T cell receptor beta chains from a single sample sequenced in a study of T cells in Graves' hyperthyroidism and ophthalmopathy. Amplified TCR beta CDR3 regions derived from RNA transcripts. The HTBI primer set served for first-round RT-PCR of the TCR CDR3. One entry per CDR3 protein results from TCRdb running MiXCR on the multiplex PCR reads. Here the sample spans fewer than 350,000 distinct CDR3 sequences, about 19% being singletons. Sequencing was done on a sample of blood. The receptor set was obtained from a middle-aged man with Graves' ophthalmopathy.

This chain connects TRBV4-1 to TRBJ1-1; the D is unclear. The CDR3 is 12 amino acids. Germline V lookup: CDR1 MGHRA, CDR2 YSYEKL. Trimming pared 0 bases from V and 8 bases from J, leaving 7 bases between. The CDR3 DNA reads as TGCGCCAGCAGCCAAGATCGGGTGGAAGCTTTCTTT. Amino acid sequence: CASSQDRVEAFF.

This clonotype has a count of ten or more. The gene calls are TRBV20-1 and TRBJ2-3, with D possibly being TRBD2 (6 bases). V lost 3 bases, J lost 4 bases, and 11 bases lay in between. CDR1 is DFQATT and CDR2 is SNEGSKA in the germline V gene (reference sequence). This CDR3 contains 13 residues. The CDR3 coding sequence is TGCAGTGCTAGCGGGAGAAGCTCAGATACGCAGTATTTT. It specifies CSASGRSSDTQYF.

This clonotype was counted at least ten times. The chain couples TRBV18 to TRBJ2-1, with 14 bases lining up with TRBD2. This CDR3 is built from 17 residues. Germline CDR1 and CDR2: KGHSH and LQKENI. Trimming at V came to 5 bases and at J to 2 bases, leaving 5 bases not matched to a gene. The CDR3 here is CASSSRLAGGTYNEQFF. DNA of the CDR3: TGTGCCAGCTCATCCCGACTAGCGGGAGGGACCTACAATGAGCAGTTCTTC.

This clonotype was found many times. The chain is built from TRBV5-1 and TRBJ2-1; D not certain. CDR1 is SGHRS, CDR2 YFSETQ, per germline. CDR3 length: 12 amino acids. V was clipped by 2 bases and J by 7 bases, with 7 bases between them. CDR3 region: CASSLNRNEQFF. CDR3 nucleotide sequence: TGCGCCAGCAGCTTAAATAGGAATGAGCAGTTCTTC.

This chain uses TRBV15 with TRBJ2-3; D may be TRBD2 (5 bases). Germline CDR1 reads LNHNV; CDR2 reads YYDKDF (reference sequence). The V and J ends lost 3 bases and 1 base respectively, with 8 bases between them. The CDR3 length is 14 residues. In nucleotides, the CDR3 is TGTGCCACCAGCAGTAGGCGGGGCACAGATACGCAGTATTTT. Its protein product is CATSSRRGTDTQYF.

This chain connects TRBV7-8 to TRBJ1-4; perhaps TRBD1 as D (6 bases). The ends were cut back, 6 bases at V and 8 bases at J, with 34 bases in the middle. In germline, CDR1 is SGHVS, CDR2 FQNEAQ. The CDR3 is 20 amino acids. DNA of the CDR3: TGTGCCAGCAGTTACTCGATCGGTGACAAAAACAGGGTTGAAAAGGAAAAACTGTTTTTT. It is translated as CASSYSIGDKNRVEKEKLFF.

The chain employs TRBV6-2 or TRBV6-3 and TRBJ2-2; the D gene is possibly TRBD2 (6 bases). V lost 3 bases and J lost 2, with 13 bases in between. Germline lookup yields CDR1 MNHEY and CDR2 SVGEGT. The CDR3 has 16 residues. The CDR3 here is CASSYRLATNTGELFF. CDR3 nucleotides: TGTGCCAGCAGTTATCGGCTAGCGACCAACACCGGGGAGCTGTTTTTT.

The V and J genes are TRBV12-3 or TRBV12-4 and TRBJ2-1, with 10 positions matching TRBD1. The CDR3 spans 15 residues. Trimming took 10 bases from V and 6 from J; bases not matched to a gene: 12. The CDR3, as DNA: TGTGCCATCTCCAACCTGGGACAGGGGAGCAATGAGCAGTTCTTC. Protein product: CAISNLGQGSNEQFF.

This clonotype has ten or more counts. The chain joins TRBV5-1 to TRBJ1-1; 8 bases agree with TRBD1. The germline gives CDR1 SGHRS, CDR2 YFSETQ. V dropped 4 bases and J dropped 4; count of bases not matched to a gene: 12. The CDR3 has 16 residues. In DNA, the CDR3 is TGCGCCAGCAGCCCTTCATGGAGACAGGGGACCACTGAAGCTTTCTTT. The encoded protein is CASSPSWRQGTTEAFF.

This clonotype was counted many times. The genes are TRBV11-2 and TRBJ2-7; TRBD1 aligns across 10 bases. The CDR3 has 15 residues. V was clipped by 3 bases and J by 5 bases; unmatched bases: 7. Germline CDR1 SGHAT, CDR2 FQNNGV. In nucleotides, the CDR3 is TGTGCCAGCAGCTTGCCGGGACAGGGGAGGAACGAGCAGTACTTC. It encodes CASSLPGQGRNEQYF.

This clonotype appeared many times. V usage is TRBV20-1 and J usage is TRBJ2-7, with 7 bases that match TRBD1. Germline assignment: CDR1 DFQATT and CDR2 SNEGSKA (reference sequence). The CDR3 covers 14 residues. The V and J ends lost 6 bases and 0 bases, in that order; junction bases with no gene match: 8. The CDR3 spells CSALGTDSSYEQYF. The CDR3 DNA is TGCAGTGCCCTTGGGACAGACAGCTCCTACGAGCAGTACTTC.

This clonotype was found many times. V gene TRBV24-1 combines with J gene TRBJ2-7, with a weak D call TRBD1 (5 bases). CDR1 KGHDR and CDR2 SFDVKD come from the germline V gene. Trimming removed 4 bases at V and 1 base at J, with 10 bases between. This CDR3 region has 14 residues. The CDR3 loop is CATSDPTASYEQYF. CDR3 nucleotides: TGTGCCACCAGTGACCCGACAGCTTCCTACGAGCAGTACTTC.

This sequence joins TRBV7-9 and TRBJ1-4; no reliable D call. Germline V gene sequence: CDR1 SEHNR, CDR2 FQNEAQ (reference sequence). The CDR3 runs to 14 residues. V shed 1 base and J shed 4 bases, with 7 bases lying between them. The CDR3 bases are TGTGCCAGCAGCTTAGTACAGCATAATGAAAAACTGTTTTTT. The encoded protein is CASSLVQHNEKLFF.

In this sample, this clonotype turned up many times. The gene calls are TRBV20-1 and TRBJ2-1; D not certain. The V and J ends lost 0 bases and 4 bases respectively, with 10 bases between them. The CDR3 is 14 residues long. The germline V gene encodes CDR1 DFQATT and CDR2 SNEGSKA (reference sequence). Written as DNA, the CDR3 is TGCAGTGCTAGAGAGGAGACAACTTACAATGAGCAGTTCTTC. It encodes CSAREETTYNEQFF.

J is TRBJ2-1 and V is TRBV6-1; unclear D gene. This CDR3 is 14 amino acids long. Between the trimmed V and J ends, which lost 5 bases and 5 bases, there was a span of 13 bases. Per germline, CDR1 MNHNS and CDR2 SASEGT. CDR3 in amino acids: CASSHSARNNEQFF. CDR3 in DNA: TGTGCCAGCAGTCATTCGGCACGAAACAATGAGCAGTTCTTC.

The chain has TRBV6-2 or TRBV6-3 and TRBJ2-2, with D tentatively TRBD2 (7 bases). V was shortened by 7 bases and J by 4 bases, with 19 bases between the two germline ends. Germline CDR1 MNHEY, CDR2 SVGEGT. The CDR3 length is 16 residues. This chain's CDR3 is CASKARGGGSTGELFF. CDR3 nucleotides: TGTGCCAGCAAGGCCCGTGGGGGCGGGAGCACCGGGGAGCTGTTTTTT.

On this clonotype itself: A much more abundant neighbour one base away suggests this may be a read error. V and J are TRBV28 and TRBJ2-3, with D possibly matching TRBD2 (6 bases). Germline values: CDR1 MDHEN, CDR2 SYDVKM. CDR3 length: 14 residues. The CDR3 DNA reads TGTGCCAGCGGTTTACGGGAGTACACAGATACGCAGTATTTT. This codes for CASGLREYTDTQYF.

The chain combines TRBV30 with TRBJ2-2; TRBD1 agrees at 8 bases. Germline-derived CDR1 and CDR2 are GTSNPN and SVGIG (reference sequence). V dropped 4 bases and J dropped 2; count of bases not matched to a gene: 6. The CDR3 is 15 amino acids. The CDR3 loop reads CAWKSGGLNTGELFF. The CDR3 DNA reads TGTGCCTGGAAGTCAGGGGGCCTAAACACCGGGGAGCTGTTTTTT.

This clonotype occurred many times. This rearrangement joins TRBV4-1 to TRBJ2-7; D possibly corresponds to TRBD2 (5 bases). V was trimmed by 1 base and J by 3 bases, leaving 13 bases between them. The V gene's germline CDR1 is MGHRA and CDR2 YSYEKL. The CDR3 runs to 15 residues. This CDR3 is CASSQADLSGYEQYF. CDR3 bases: TGCGCCAGCAGCCAAGCGGACTTATCGGGCTACGAGCAGTACTTC.

This clonotype occurred many times. The rearrangement links TRBV11-2 to TRBJ2-5; TRBD1 matches at 8 bases. Losses at the gene ends were 5 bases for V and 4 bases for J; bases not matched to a gene: 12. The length of the CDR3 is 16 residues. Germline V lookup: CDR1 SGHAT, CDR2 FQNNGV. For the CDR3, the DNA is TGTGCCAGCAGCGTACTGCAGGGGGCGAGGGGAGAGACCCAGTACTTC. This codes for CASSVLQGARGETQYF.

V and J are TRBV12-3 or TRBV12-4 and TRBJ2-5; possibly TRBD1 or TRBD2 for D (5 bases each). CDR3 length: 15 residues. V shed 3 bases and J shed 1 base, with 12 bases lying between them. CDR3 DNA: TGTGCCAGCAGTTTGGGTCAGGGAGTCCAAGAGACCCAGTACTTC. It yields the protein CASSLGQGVQETQYF.

The table lists this clonotype with many counts. The rearrangement links TRBV18 to TRBJ2-3; D possibly corresponds to TRBD1 (5 bases). This CDR3 contains 16 residues. CDR1 KGHSH and CDR2 LQKENI come from the germline V gene. V lost 3 bases to trimming and J lost 1 base, with 14 bases between them. CDR3 protein: CASSPYKGVGTDTQYF. In DNA form, the CDR3 reads TGTGCCAGCTCACCGTATAAAGGGGTCGGCACAGATACGCAGTATTTT.

The genes are TRBV4-1 and TRBJ2-7; tentatively, D is TRBD1 or TRBD2 (5 bases each). Trimming removed 0 bases from V and 6 bases from J, with 12 bases in between. CDR1 MGHRA and CDR2 YSYEKL come from the germline V gene. The CDR3 loop spans 14 amino acids. In DNA form, the CDR3 reads TGCGCCAGCAGCCAAGAATGGGGGAAAGTCGAGCAGTACTTC. It yields the protein CASSQEWGKVEQYF.

This clonotype appeared many times. The chain is built from TRBV7-8 and TRBJ2-3; D unclear. CDR1 SGHVS and CDR2 FQNEAQ come from the germline V gene. The CDR3 spans 12 residues. The V gene lost 2 bases and the J gene lost 4 bases, with 4 bases spanning the gap. The chain's CDR3 is CASSLWADTQYF. The CDR3 DNA sequence: TGTGCCAGCAGCTTATGGGCAGATACGCAGTATTTT. Full variable domain (rest looked up from reference TRBV7-8 and TRBJ2-3): GAGVSQSPRYKVAKRGQDVALRCDPISGHVSLFWYQQALGQGPEFLTYFQNEAQLDKSGLPSDRFFAERPEGSVSTLKIQRTQQEDSAVYLCASSLWADTQYFGPGTRLTVL.

The rearrangement uses TRBV27 and TRBJ2-7, with a weak D call TRBD1 (5 bases). Germline loops: CDR1 MNHEY, CDR2 SMNVEV (reference sequence). The V end lost 3 bases, the J end lost 3 bases, and 6 bases lay between the germline ends. CDR3 length equals 12 residues. In nucleotides, the CDR3 is TGTGCCAGCAGTTTCGACAGCTACGAGCAGTACTTC. Translated, it gives CASSFDSYEQYF.

This clonotype was seen ten or more times. The chain recombines TRBV28 with TRBJ1-2; 11 bases line up with TRBD1. Germline trimming cut 4 bases from V and 4 bases from J; bases unmatched to any gene: 8. This CDR3 has 16 residues. Germline V gene lookup returns CDR1 MDHEN and CDR2 SYDVKM. DNA for the CDR3: TGTGCCAGCAGTTCACTTGGACAGGGGGCTAGCTATGGCTACACCTTC. Its protein product is CASSSLGQGASYGYTF.

As concerns this clonotype: One base away lies a much larger clone, so this may be a sequencing read error. The CDR3 carries no conserved terminal phenylalanine or tryptophan, so it likely arises from a read error. The chain has TRBV20-1 and TRBJ1-1, with D uncertain. The length of the CDR3 is 12 residues. Looked up from germline, CDR1 is DFQATT and CDR2 is SNEGSKA (reference sequence). The germline V and J ends were trimmed by 6 bases and 1 base, with 9 bases remaining between them. The DNA for the CDR3 is TGCAGTGCCCCGATCGCGAACACTGAAGCTTTCCTT. Protein: CSAPIANTEAFL.

This clonotype occurred many times. DNA for the CDR3: TGTGCCAGCTCACTCGGGACGGGAAACTACGAGCAGTACTTC. It encodes CASSLGTGNYEQYF. J is TRBJ2-7 and V is TRBV18; the D call may be TRBD1 or TRBD2 (5 bases each). Germline V gene lookup returns CDR1 KGHSH and CDR2 LQKENI. V lost 4 bases and J lost 3, with 13 bases in between. CDR3 length: 14 residues. Full variable domain (outside the CDR3, taken from reference TRBV18 and TRBJ2-7): NAGVMQNPRHLVRRRGQEARLRCSPMKGHSHVYWYRQLPEEGLKFMVYLQKENIIDESGMPKERFSAEFPKEGPSILRIQQVVRGDSAAYFCASSLGTGNYEQYFGPGTRLTVT.